This TCR beta chain was sequenced for a study of blood T cells in healthy people across ages. Study-level findings and limits: Roughly linear age-related decline in beta diversity appeared, significant by age approximately 40. When set beside aged donors, long-lived donors presented more naive CD4+ cells and higher diversity.

Primers used in a second PCR of roughly 7 to 12 cycles were a sample-barcoded 5' primer and a J-beta primer mix. TCRdb analysed the 5' RACE reads with MiXCR anew, one entry per CDR3 protein. The repertoire holds roughly 1.5 million distinct CDR3 sequences, with under 55% as singletons. Notes on this clonotype: Its antigen is undetermined.

Trimming left V 3 bases short and J 1 base short, with 15 bases between. This CDR3 region has 16 residues. The genes are TRBV12-3 or TRBV12-4 and TRBJ1-1; no firm D call. This clonotype originated in a woman in her late teens or twenties in good health. Sequences were obtained from blood. CDR3 sequence reads: CASSFVIGESNTEAFF. CDR3 nucleotide sequence: TGTGCCAGCAGTTTCGTGATTGGTGAATCGAACACTGAAGCTTTCTTT.